The rows below give T cell receptor beta chains drawn from one sample of a study of PD-1 blockade in classical Hodgkin lymphoma. Here immunoSEQ multiplex PCR was the method, and the copy in TCRdb shows in-frame clones only, minus some. The sample has 900 to 1,000 clones, approximately 80% seen once. The sample was CD8+ T cells from blood, taken at baseline. These receptors were collected from a human donor with classical Hodgkin lymphoma. Both conserved end residues are part of each CDR3. The order of the fields is D gene, V gene, J gene, clone size, CDR3 protein, CDR3 DNA. The D gene is left open where the match is weak. Size is stated for part of the rows, as once, few or many counts, or as a class when the clone is expanded.

D gene: -; V gene: TRBV11-2; J gene: TRBJ2-7; clone size: -; CDR3 protein: CASSYGPGGAYEQYF; CDR3 DNA: TGTGCCAGCAGCTACGGCCCCGGGGGAGCCTACGAGCAGTACTTC
D gene: -; V gene: TRBV6-6; J gene: TRBJ1-1; clone size: once; CDR3 protein: CASSYGGANTEAFF; CDR3 DNA: TGTGCCAGCAGTTATGGGGGGGCCAACACTGAAGCTTTCTTT
D gene: TRBD2; V gene: TRBV7-9; J gene: TRBJ2-7; clone size: once; CDR3 protein: CASSFREVHEQYF; CDR3 DNA: TGTGCCAGCAGCTTCCGGGAGGTTCACGAGCAGTACTTC
D gene: -; V gene: TRBV6-5; J gene: TRBJ1-1; clone size: -; CDR3 protein: CASSSTTGITEAFF; CDR3 DNA: TGTGCCAGCAGTTCTACGACAGGAATCACTGAAGCTTTCTTT
D gene: -; V gene: TRBV5-3; J gene: TRBJ1-2; clone size: few; CDR3 protein: CASSLVGTLGGGYTF; CDR3 DNA: TGTGCCAGCAGCTTGGTAGGGACGCTGGGAGGCGGCTACACCTTC
D gene: -; V gene: TRBV4-2; J gene: TRBJ1-2; clone size: -; CDR3 protein: CASSLVGTLGGGYTF; CDR3 DNA: TGTGCCAGCAGCTTGGTAGGGACGCTGGGAGGCGGCTACACCTTC
D gene: -; V gene: TRBV2; J gene: TRBJ2-2; clone size: -; CDR3 protein: CASFIRGAGELFF; CDR3 DNA: TGTGCCAGCTTCATCCGAGGTGCCGGGGAGCTGTTTTTT
D gene: -; V gene: TRBV14; J gene: TRBJ1-1; clone size: -; CDR3 protein: CASTPQGWLRTEAFF; CDR3 DNA: TGTGCCAGCACCCCCCAGGGATGGTTACGGACTGAAGCTTTCTTT
D gene: -; V gene: TRBV27; J gene: TRBJ2-1; clone size: once; CDR3 protein: CASSPNGVNNEQFF; CDR3 DNA: TGTGCCAGCAGTCCAAACGGAGTTAACAATGAGCAGTTCTTC
D gene: -; V gene: TRBV6-9; J gene: TRBJ2-7; clone size: -; CDR3 protein: CASSYGAGSTYEQYF; CDR3 DNA: TGTGCCAGCAGTTATGGTGCAGGCTCCACCTACGAGCAGTACTTC
D gene: -; V gene: TRBV30; J gene: TRBJ2-2; clone size: -; CDR3 protein: CAWRGRGANSRNTGELFF; CDR3 DNA: TGTGCCTGGAGAGGCAGGGGCGCGAATTCCCGAAACACCGGGGAGCTGTTTTTT
D gene: -; V gene: TRBV27; J gene: TRBJ2-7; clone size: -; CDR3 protein: CASSPTLWGPHYEQYF; CDR3 DNA: TGTGCCAGCAGCCCTACCCTTTGGGGACCTCACTACGAGCAGTACTTC
D gene: -; V gene: TRBV29-1; J gene: TRBJ1-1; clone size: once; CDR3 protein: CSVESGVPWGNDEAFF; CDR3 DNA: TGCAGCGTTGAATCGGGGGTTCCCTGGGGTAATGATGAAGCTTTCTTT
D gene: -; V gene: TRBV10-2; J gene: TRBJ2-1; clone size: -; CDR3 protein: CASVGLNEQFF; CDR3 DNA: TGCGCCAGCGTAGGGCTAAATGAGCAGTTCTTC
D gene: -; V gene: TRBV4-1; J gene: TRBJ1-2; clone size: -; CDR3 protein: CASSQDPSGSANYGYTF; CDR3 DNA: TGCGCCAGCAGCCAAGACCCCTCAGGGTCAGCTAACTATGGCTACACCTTC
D gene: -; V gene: TRBV5-4; J gene: TRBJ1-2; clone size: hyperexpanded; CDR3 protein: CASSLVGTLGGGYTF; CDR3 DNA: TGTGCCAGCAGCTTGGTAGGGACGCTGGGAGGCGGCTACACCTTC
D gene: TRBD1; V gene: TRBV7-3; J gene: TRBJ1-5; clone size: -; CDR3 protein: CASSLRQGPSQPQHF; CDR3 DNA: TGTGCCAGCAGCTTACGACAGGGGCCTAGCCAGCCCCAGCATTTT
D gene: -; V gene: TRBV25-1; J gene: TRBJ2-7; clone size: -; CDR3 protein: CASSEEDTVYEQYF; CDR3 DNA: TGTGCCAGCAGTGAGGAGGACACCGTCTACGAGCAGTACTTC
D gene: TRBD1; V gene: TRBV19; J gene: TRBJ1-1; clone size: -; CDR3 protein: CASGNTGGFTEAFF; CDR3 DNA: TGTGCCAGTGGAAATACAGGGGGCTTCACTGAAGCTTTCTTT
D gene: -; V gene: TRBV6-5; J gene: TRBJ2-5; clone size: -; CDR3 protein: CASSYSPGETQYF; CDR3 DNA: TGTGCCAGCAGTTACTCCCCGGGGGAGACCCAGTACTTC
D gene: -; V gene: TRBV9; J gene: TRBJ2-3; clone size: large; CDR3 protein: CASSVDWSIPPYF; CDR3 DNA: TGTGCCAGCAGCGTAGACTGGAGCATACCCCCGTATTTT
D gene: TRBD2; V gene: TRBV6-4; J gene: TRBJ2-2; clone size: -; CDR3 protein: CASSRLAGGTGELFF; CDR3 DNA: TGTGCCAGCAGCCGACTAGCGGGAGGCACCGGGGAGCTGTTTTTT
D gene: TRBD2; V gene: TRBV15; J gene: TRBJ2-7; clone size: -; CDR3 protein: CATSKLAESSYEQYF; CDR3 DNA: TGTGCCACCAGCAAACTAGCGGAGAGCTCCTACGAGCAGTACTTC
D gene: -; V gene: TRBV10-3; J gene: TRBJ2-7; clone size: -; CDR3 protein: CAISDGGRYEQYF; CDR3 DNA: TGTGCCATCAGTGATGGGGGTAGGTACGAGCAGTACTTC
D gene: TRBD1; V gene: TRBV9; J gene: TRBJ2-7; clone size: -; CDR3 protein: CASSVVGTGDEQYF; CDR3 DNA: TGTGCCAGCAGCGTAGTGGGGACAGGTGACGAGCAGTACTTC
D gene: TRBD1; V gene: TRBV10-1; J gene: TRBJ2-5; clone size: few; CDR3 protein: CASSEWVGGAETQYF; CDR3 DNA: TGCGCCAGCAGTGAGTGGGTAGGGGGCGCAGAGACCCAGTACTTC
D gene: -; V gene: TRBV9; J gene: TRBJ2-1; clone size: -; CDR3 protein: CASSATPGVSPGNEQFF; CDR3 DNA: TGTGCCAGCAGCGCGACCCCGGGGGTATCACCTGGGAATGAGCAGTTCTTC
D gene: -; V gene: TRBV4-2; J gene: TRBJ2-7; clone size: -; CDR3 protein: CASSQGSLTTYEQYF; CDR3 DNA: TGTGCCAGCAGCCAAGGTTCCCTGACGACCTACGAGCAGTACTTC
D gene: -; V gene: TRBV29-1; J gene: TRBJ1-1; clone size: -; CDR3 protein: CSVAGGTMNTEAFF; CDR3 DNA: TGCAGCGTTGCTGGGGGAACTATGAACACTGAAGCTTTCTTT
D gene: -; V gene: TRBV2; J gene: TRBJ2-7; clone size: few; CDR3 protein: CASTGQNTYEQYF; CDR3 DNA: TGTGCCAGCACCGGACAGAATACCTACGAGCAGTACTTC
D gene: TRBD2; V gene: TRBV6-1; J gene: TRBJ2-1; clone size: -; CDR3 protein: CASSELKGLAGRPFF; CDR3 DNA: TGTGCCAGCAGTGAATTAAAGGGACTAGCGGGGCGACCGTTCTTC
D gene: -; V gene: TRBV5-4; J gene: TRBJ2-3; clone size: -; CDR3 protein: CASWGGQGATDTQYF; CDR3 DNA: TGTGCCAGTTGGGGGGGGCAGGGGGCAACAGATACGCAGTATTTT
D gene: TRBD1; V gene: TRBV11-2; J gene: TRBJ1-4; clone size: few; CDR3 protein: CASSPSPDRLNEKLFF; CDR3 DNA: TGTGCCAGCAGCCCCTCCCCGGACAGGTTGAATGAAAAACTGTTTTTT
D gene: -; V gene: TRBV4-2; J gene: TRBJ2-7; clone size: -; CDR3 protein: CASSPLDSGYYEQYF; CDR3 DNA: TGTGCCAGCAGCCCGCTGGATAGCGGATATTACGAGCAGTACTTC
D gene: TRBD2; V gene: TRBV9; J gene: TRBJ2-1; clone size: -; CDR3 protein: CASSGTSGSYNEQFF; CDR3 DNA: TGTGCCAGCAGTGGGACTAGCGGGAGCTACAATGAGCAGTTCTTC
D gene: -; V gene: TRBV7-9; J gene: TRBJ2-3; clone size: -; CDR3 protein: CASNYPGGRDTQYF; CDR3 DNA: TGTGCCAGCAACTACCCGGGGGGCCGCGATACGCAGTATTTT
D gene: TRBD1; V gene: TRBV4-1; J gene: TRBJ2-1; clone size: -; CDR3 protein: CASSPGTGSYNEQFF; CDR3 DNA: TGCGCCAGCAGCCCCGGGACAGGGTCCTACAATGAGCAGTTCTTC
D gene: TRBD2; V gene: TRBV6-6; J gene: TRBJ2-1; clone size: once; CDR3 protein: CASSYGLAGDNEQFF; CDR3 DNA: TGTGCCAGCAGTTACGGACTAGCGGGAGACAATGAGCAGTTCTTC
D gene: TRBD2; V gene: TRBV11-2; J gene: TRBJ2-3; clone size: -; CDR3 protein: CASSTWTSGRTDTQYF; CDR3 DNA: TGTGCCAGCAGCACATGGACTAGCGGGAGGACAGATACGCAGTATTTT
D gene: TRBD1; V gene: TRBV11-1; J gene: TRBJ1-5; clone size: -; CDR3 protein: CASGPIGGGRQPQHF; CDR3 DNA: TGTGCCAGCGGACCCATTGGAGGGGGCAGACAGCCCCAGCATTTT
D gene: -; V gene: TRBV10-2; J gene: TRBJ2-7; clone size: -; CDR3 protein: CARSAGQSYEQYF; CDR3 DNA: TGCGCCAGAAGTGCCGGTCAGTCCTACGAGCAGTACTTC